Only a few counts were recorded for the clone carrying this T cell receptor (beta chain). Its specificity is not known. TCRdb called the 5' RACE reads again in MiXCR, with one record for every CDR3 protein. The repertoire consists of roughly 440,000 distinct CDR3 sequences, with approximately 17% occurring once and the leading ten covering just over 1%. This sample stems from a study of CD8 T cells in ankylosing spondylitis. Whole-study findings and limits: Seemingly characteristic of ankylosing spondylitis blood was a TCR beta motif consisting of 7 or 8 highly homologous variants.

Trimming took 8 bases from V and 1 from J, leaving 15 bases between them. CDR1 and CDR2 (germline): MNHNS, SASEGT. This CDR3 comprises 15 residues. The origin of this receptor is a male donor with ankylosing spondylitis. The chain uses TRBV6-1 and TRBJ1-5; weak D call: TRBD1 (5 bases). The sample taken for sequencing was blood, either unsorted or a sorted T cell fraction (not recorded which). The CDR3 sequence is CASLDGGRSNQPQHF. DNA for the CDR3: TGTGCCAGCCTTGATGGGGGGAGAAGCAATCAGCCCCAGCATTTT.